The 32 T cell receptor beta chains reported below all come from one sample, sequenced in a study of identical twins. TCRdb redid the calling of the 5' RACE reads with MiXCR, one entry per CDR3 protein. The table has a few hundred thousand distinct CDR3 sequences, roughly 10% seen once; the top ten hold more than 8.5%. The sample taken for sequencing was memory T cells sorted from blood. The receptors were gathered from a man in his fifties or sixties in good health.

The CDR3 spells CASSTPGRGTRGTSYEQYF. CDR3 nucleotide sequence: TGTGCCAGCAGTACCCCGGGACGGGGGACCCGGGGTACCTCCTACGAGCAGTACTTC. The V and J genes are TRBV27 and TRBJ2-7; D may be TRBD2 (6 bases). This CDR3 comprises 19 residues. CDR1 is MNHEY, CDR2 SMNVEV, per germline (reference sequence). The ends were cut back, 5 bases at V and 0 bases at J, with 26 bases in the middle.

This clonotype was counted ten times or more. The rearrangement links TRBV15 to TRBJ1-3; D unresolved. The CDR3 extends over 16 amino acids. Per germline, CDR1 LNHNV and CDR2 YYDKDF (reference sequence). V lost 0 bases to trimming and J lost 4 bases, with 13 bases between them. CDR3: CATSRDILNDGNTIYF. The CDR3 DNA reads as TGTGCCACCAGCAGAGATATCTTGAACGACGGAAACACCATATATTTT.

V is TRBV20-1 and J is TRBJ2-4, with 7 positions matching TRBD1. This CDR3 is built from 14 residues. CDR1 is DFQATT and CDR2 is SNEGSKA in the germline V gene (reference sequence). Trimming removed 6 bases from V and 1 base from J; junction bases left unmatched: 6. CDR3 coding DNA: TGCAGTGCCCTAGGGACAGACGCCAAAAACATTCAGTACTTC. The encoded protein is CSALGTDAKNIQYF.

This clonotype was seen at least ten times. The chain is built from TRBV20-1 and TRBJ2-4; 9 bases fit TRBD1. J was trimmed by 9 bases and V by 5 bases; bases with no gene match: 5. The CDR3 spans 12 residues. The germline V gene has CDR1 DFQATT and CDR2 SNEGSKA (reference sequence). The CDR3: CSASGQGGIQYF. The CDR3 coding sequence is TGCAGTGCTTCGGGACAGGGAGGCATTCAGTACTTC.

This clonotype appeared many times. V is TRBV20-1 and J is TRBJ2-5; 9 nucleotides agree with TRBD2. CDR1 is DFQATT and CDR2 is SNEGSKA in the germline V gene (reference sequence). With V trimmed by 1 base and J by 4 bases, 7 bases remained unmatched. The CDR3 is 15 amino acids. CDR3: CSARVAGAVVETQYF. CDR3 DNA: TGCAGTGCTAGAGTAGCGGGGGCCGTCGTAGAGACCCAGTACTTC.

This clonotype was found many times. This sequence joins TRBV5-1 and TRBJ2-7, with D possibly TRBD2 on 7 matching bases. Trimming cost V 5 bases and J 6 bases, with 21 bases left between them. Germline V lookup: CDR1 SGHRS, CDR2 YFSETQ. The CDR3 is 15 amino acids. The CDR3 sequence is CASRIGAGALGEQYF. The DNA for the CDR3 is TGCGCCAGCAGAATCGGGGCGGGGGCCCTCGGCGAGCAGTACTTC.

A few counts support this clonotype. The rearrangement links TRBV6-2 or TRBV6-3 to TRBJ2-3, with 11 positions matching TRBD2. This CDR3 is built from 19 residues. CDR1 MNHEY and CDR2 SVGEGT come from the germline V gene. Trimming at V came to 6 bases and at J to 2 bases, leaving 16 bases not matched to a gene. The chain's CDR3 is CASSYTPTGTSGFTDTQYF. CDR3 sequence (DNA): TGTGCCAGCAGCTATACTCCAACCGGGACTAGCGGCTTCACAGATACGCAGTATTTT.

This clonotype was found once. The rearrangement joins TRBV7-2 to TRBJ1-1; no firm D call. The CDR3 sequence is 14 residues long. V gave up 1 base and J gave up 1 base, with 7 bases separating them. CDR1 is SGHTA, CDR2 FQGNSA, per germline. The CDR3 sequence is CASSLDVWNTEAFF. The CDR3 coding sequence is TGTGCCAGCAGCTTAGATGTGTGGAACACTGAAGCTTTCTTT.

The gene calls are TRBV20-1 and TRBJ1-2; weak D call: TRBD1 (6 bases). Trimming cost V 6 bases and J 3 bases, with 20 bases left between them. Germline V gene lookup returns CDR1 DFQATT and CDR2 SNEGSKA (reference sequence). This CDR3 region has 15 residues. DNA for the CDR3: TGCAGTGCGAGAAAACAGGGAGGGGACTACTATGGCTACACCTTC. Protein: CSARKQGGDYYGYTF.

The sample holds a few counts of this clonotype. V and J are TRBV20-1 and TRBJ2-5; no firm D call. The CDR3 runs to 13 residues. Trimming took 1 base from V and 5 from J, leaving 11 bases between them. CDR1 and CDR2 (germline): DFQATT, SNEGSKA (reference sequence). The CDR3 DNA reads as TGCAGTGCTAGAGTCGTGATATTGGAGACCCAGTACTTC. The encoded protein is CSARVVILETQYF.

The chain uses TRBV7-2 and TRBJ1-2; a weak D match, TRBD1 (5 bases). CDR1 is SGHTA, CDR2 FQGNSA, per germline. The CDR3 totals 13 residues. The V and J ends lost 8 bases and 0 bases respectively, with 10 bases between them. CDR3 protein: CASASTANYGYTF. The CDR3 DNA is TGTGCCAGCGCCTCGACAGCTAACTATGGCTACACCTTC.

The table lists this clonotype with many counts. The chain joins TRBV4-2 to TRBJ1-6; D not resolved. CDR1 is LGHNA and CDR2 is YNFKEQ in the germline V gene. The CDR3 is 16 amino acids. Trimming took 0 bases from V and 4 from J, leaving 10 bases between them. The CDR3 bases are TGTGCCAGCAGCCAAGAGGCGGACGGTTATAATTCACCCCTCCACTTT. Encoded protein: CASSQEADGYNSPLHF.

This clonotype was observed many times. The chain links TRBV5-1 to TRBJ2-3; D may be TRBD1 (5 bases). V lost 5 bases and J lost 3, with 19 bases in between. From germline, CDR1 is SGHRS and CDR2 YFSETQ. The CDR3 totals 16 residues. CDR3 amino acids: CASSWKGPSGTDTQYF. The DNA for the CDR3 is TGCGCCAGCAGTTGGAAGGGGCCCTCCGGGACAGATACGCAGTATTTT.

Ten or more counts support this clonotype. This chain joins TRBV7-9 and TRBJ1-1; D is unclear. This CDR3 is 14 amino acids long. In germline, CDR1 is SEHNR, CDR2 FQNEAQ (reference sequence). V was cut by 1 base and J by 7 bases, with 13 bases left in between. CDR3 bases: TGTGCCAGCAGCTTAGAAGGATTAGGAGGTGAAGCTTTCTTT. Its translation is CASSLEGLGGEAFF.

V is TRBV20-1 and J is TRBJ2-1; D is ambiguous. CDR1 is DFQATT, CDR2 SNEGSKA, per germline (reference sequence). CDR3 size: 11 residues. V gave up 2 bases and J gave up 9 bases, with 8 bases separating them. CDR3 region: CSARRASEQFF. The CDR3 DNA reads as TGCAGTGCTAGAAGAGCAAGTGAGCAGTTCTTC.

This clonotype was picked up many times. The chain couples TRBV12-3 or TRBV12-4 to TRBJ1-1, with 8 bases identical to TRBD1. There are 13 residues in the CDR3. The J segment lost 5 bases and the V segment lost 5 bases, leaving 4 bases of the junction unmatched. CDR3 sequence reads: CASSVGQGTEAFF. In DNA, the CDR3 is TGTGCCAGCAGTGTCGGACAGGGAACTGAAGCTTTCTTT.

There are many counts of this clonotype. V is TRBV6-5 and J is TRBJ2-7; no firm D call. CDR1 and CDR2 (germline): MNHEY, SVGAGI. Between the trimmed V and J ends, which lost 0 bases and 0 bases, there was a span of 15 bases. The CDR3 loop spans 17 amino acids. The CDR3 nucleotides are TGTGCCAGCAGTTACTCATTCCCTTCCTTAAGCTCCTACGAGCAGTACTTC. As protein: CASSYSFPSLSSYEQYF.

This clonotype has a handful of counts. The chain links TRBV3-1 to TRBJ2-7; D unclear. Trimming took 8 bases from V and 2 from J, leaving 13 bases between them. CDR1 is LGHDT, CDR2 YNNKEL, per germline (reference sequence). The CDR3 consists of 13 residues. This CDR3 reads CASGHGRTYEQYF. CDR3 sequence (DNA): TGTGCCAGCGGTCATGGCAGAACCTACGAGCAGTACTTC.

This clonotype was seen repeatedly, ten times or more. This rearrangement joins TRBV7-2 to TRBJ1-2, with a possible D match to TRBD1 (6 bases). From germline, CDR1 is SGHTA and CDR2 FQGNSA. The CDR3 totals 16 residues. Trimming shortened V by 3 bases and J by 4 bases, and 18 bases separated the two germline ends. The CDR3 region has the DNA TGTGCCAGCAGCTTTCAATCCGGACGGACAGTCTATGGCTACACCTTC. It is translated as CASSFQSGRTVYGYTF.

This clonotype was recorded a few times. The chain uses TRBV18 and TRBJ2-7; D is possibly TRBD2 (5 bases). Trimming left V 5 bases short and J 7 bases short, with 21 bases between. The CDR3 covers 15 residues. Germline loops: CDR1 KGHSH, CDR2 LQKENI. CDR3 sequence reads: CASSSSTYSATEQYF. Written as DNA, the CDR3 is TGTGCCAGCTCATCTTCGACCTATAGCGCAACGGAGCAGTACTTC.

By share, this clonotype ranks as medium-sized. The rearrangement joins TRBV10-3 to TRBJ2-1, with a possible D match to TRBD1 (5 bases). The CDR3 consists of 19 residues. Germline values: CDR1 ENHRY, CDR2 SYGVKD. V was shortened by 0 bases and J by 0 bases, with 18 bases between the two germline ends. The CDR3 coding sequence is TGTGCCATCAGTGAGTCGATAGCAGGGTCAAGGAGCTCCTACAATGAGCAGTTCTTC. Encoded protein: CAISESIAGSRSSYNEQFF.

This clonotype turned up a few times. The junction departs from germline at one end; a sequencing error may be responsible. V usage is TRBV20-1 and J usage is TRBJ2-1; 7 bases are shared with TRBD1. Looked up from germline, CDR1 is DFQATT and CDR2 is SNEGSKA (reference sequence). The CDR3 covers 14 residues. The CDR3 sequence: CSARGGTAYTEQFF. CDR3 DNA sequence: TGCAGTGCTAGAGGAGGGACAGCTTACACTGAGCAGTTCTTC.

This clonotype occurred a few times. The rearrangement joins TRBV10-3 to TRBJ2-3; either TRBD1 or TRBD2 may supply D (6 bases each). Per the germline V gene, CDR1 is ENHRY and CDR2 is SYGVKD. The ends were cut back, 2 bases at V and 1 base at J, with 10 bases in the middle. CDR3 length: 15 amino acids. The CDR3 DNA follows: TGTGCCATCAGTGAGGGGGGGCAGCGCACAGATACGCAGTATTTT. Translating gives CAISEGGQRTDTQYF.

This clonotype has only one observation. The chain employs TRBV5-1 and TRBJ2-5; TRBD2 agrees at 16 bases. CDR1 and CDR2 (germline): SGHRS, YFSETQ. CDR3 length: 17 residues. Trimming cost V 4 bases and J 5 bases; bases outside gene matches: 8. As DNA, the CDR3 is TGCGCCAGCAGCCAGGGACTAGCGGGAGGGCCTGTGGAGACCCAGTACTTC. Amino acids: CASSQGLAGGPVETQYF.

This clonotype was seen more than once but under ten times. The genes are TRBV2 and TRBJ1-1; D may be TRBD1 (5 bases). The CDR3 sequence is 15 residues long. Germline values: CDR1 SNHLY, CDR2 FYNNEI. V was trimmed by 5 bases and J by 0 bases, leaving 13 bases between them. The CDR3 DNA is TGTGCCAGCAGTTCCAGGGAGTCGGTGAACACTGAAGCTTTCTTT. Translating gives CASSSRESVNTEAFF. The variable domain in full, completed from reference TRBV2 and TRBJ1-1, reads EPEVTQTPSHQVTQMGQEVILRCVPISNHLYFYWYRQILGQKVEFLVSFYNNEISEKSEIFDDQFSVERPDGSNFTLKIRSTKLEDSAMYFCASSSRESVNTEAFFGQGTRLTVV.

This clonotype was seen more than once but under ten times. The rearrangement uses TRBV7-6 and TRBJ1-3, with TRBD1 matching 9 bases. Germline-derived CDR1 and CDR2 are SGHVS and FNYEAQ. The J segment lost 4 bases and the V segment lost 4 bases, leaving 14 bases of the junction unmatched. This CDR3 is built from 18 residues. CDR3 loop: CASSSTPGQGGGGNTIYF. CDR3 coding DNA: TGTGCCAGCAGCTCCACACCGGGACAGGGAGGTGGAGGAAACACCATATATTTT.

This clonotype has only a few counts. The rearrangement joins TRBV3-1 to TRBJ2-3, with 12 positions matching TRBD2. Trimming took 6 bases from V and 1 from J; bases not matched to a gene: 5. The CDR3 runs 16 residues. Looked up from germline, CDR1 is LGHDT and CDR2 is YNNKEL (reference sequence). CDR3 sequence (DNA): TGTGCCAGCAGGATCTCTAGCGGGGGGGGCACAGATACGCAGTATTTT. As protein: CASRISSGGGTDTQYF.

This clonotype was seen at least ten times. This chain uses TRBV7-2 with TRBJ1-5; D gene unclear. Germline loops: CDR1 SGHTA, CDR2 FQGNSA. There are 13 residues in the CDR3. Between the trimmed V and J ends, which lost 5 bases and 3 bases, there was a span of 8 bases. This chain's CDR3 is CASSPKSNQPQHF. CDR3 nucleotides: TGTGCCAGCAGCCCTAAATCCAATCAGCCCCAGCATTTT.

This clonotype was counted ten times or more. This chain joins TRBV4-3 and TRBJ2-1; D is uncertain. This CDR3 contains 17 residues. Germline V CDR1 and CDR2: LGHNA, YSLEER. Trimming shortened V by 0 bases and J by 0 bases, and 12 bases separated the two germline ends. CDR3 loop: CASSQESISLSYNEQFF. CDR3 bases: TGCGCCAGCAGCCAAGAAAGTATTAGCCTCTCCTACAATGAGCAGTTCTTC.

This clonotype was counted ten times or more. This chain's CDR3 is CASSLVDRRTGELFF. The CDR3 nucleotides read TGTGCCAGCAGCTTAGTGGACAGGCGGACCGGGGAGCTGTTTTTT. The chain links TRBV11-2 to TRBJ2-2; 7 nucleotides line up with TRBD1. The V segment lost 1 base and the J segment 5 bases; nucleotides outside the gene matches: 4. This CDR3 spans 15 amino acids. Germline-derived CDR1 and CDR2 are SGHAT and FQNNGV. The whole variable domain, filled in from reference TRBV11-2 and TRBJ2-2, reads EAGVAQSPRYKIIEKRQSVAFWCNPISGHATLYWYQQILGQGPKLLIQFQNNGVVDDSQLPKDRFSAERLKGVDSTLKIQPAKLEDSAVYLCASSLVDRRTGELFFGEGSRLTVL.

This clonotype was observed a few times. This chain uses TRBV29-1 with TRBJ1-1; perhaps TRBD1 as D (5 bases). Trimming removed 2 bases at V and 5 bases at J, with 30 bases between. This CDR3 region has 19 residues. Germline assignment: CDR1 SQVTM and CDR2 ANQGSEA. CDR3 amino acids: CSVEMGTPRRGPPGTEAFF. The CDR3 DNA reads TGCAGCGTTGAAATGGGAACTCCCCGACGGGGACCGCCTGGGACTGAAGCTTTCTTT.

There are many counts of this clonotype. This chain's CDR3 is CASSLENRAGETQYF. Here the CDR3 DNA reads TGTGCCAGCAGCTTAGAGAACAGGGCGGGGGAGACCCAGTACTTC. This sequence joins TRBV13 and TRBJ2-5; D assignment may be TRBD1 or TRBD2 (6 bases each). V was shortened by 1 base and J by 5 bases, with 14 bases between the two germline ends. This CDR3 spans 15 amino acids. Germline loops: CDR1 PRHDT, CDR2 FYEKMQ (reference sequence).